This T cell receptor (beta chain) was profiled in a study of breast tumors, draining lymph nodes, adjacent tissues. TCRdb called the multiplex PCR reads again in MiXCR, with one record for every CDR3 protein. The sample lists approximately 230,000 distinct CDR3 sequences; 34% were seen once. Study-level points and caveats: Tumors had less TCR diversity than lymph nodes, more than nontumor tissue. Data only fit, rather than demonstrated, lymph node origin of most tumor T cells.

The lymph nodes were axillary draining lymph nodes from breast cancer patients. This CDR3 is 16 amino acids long. Germline trimming cut 7 bases from V and 2 bases from J; bases unmatched to any gene: 8. Germline-derived CDR1 and CDR2 are LNHDA and SQIVND (reference sequence). The sample holds many counts of this clonotype. Antigen unknown. The specimen sequenced was axillary lymph node tissue. This sequence was found in a female donor with breast cancer. Some clones in this sample may be carry-over from other donors' samples. The rearrangement links TRBV19 to TRBJ1-6; 7 bases match TRBD1. The CDR3 nucleotides are TGTGCCAGTACTACCCTCAGGGGGGCCTATAATTCACCCCTCCACTTT. This translates into CASTTLRGAYNSPLHF.